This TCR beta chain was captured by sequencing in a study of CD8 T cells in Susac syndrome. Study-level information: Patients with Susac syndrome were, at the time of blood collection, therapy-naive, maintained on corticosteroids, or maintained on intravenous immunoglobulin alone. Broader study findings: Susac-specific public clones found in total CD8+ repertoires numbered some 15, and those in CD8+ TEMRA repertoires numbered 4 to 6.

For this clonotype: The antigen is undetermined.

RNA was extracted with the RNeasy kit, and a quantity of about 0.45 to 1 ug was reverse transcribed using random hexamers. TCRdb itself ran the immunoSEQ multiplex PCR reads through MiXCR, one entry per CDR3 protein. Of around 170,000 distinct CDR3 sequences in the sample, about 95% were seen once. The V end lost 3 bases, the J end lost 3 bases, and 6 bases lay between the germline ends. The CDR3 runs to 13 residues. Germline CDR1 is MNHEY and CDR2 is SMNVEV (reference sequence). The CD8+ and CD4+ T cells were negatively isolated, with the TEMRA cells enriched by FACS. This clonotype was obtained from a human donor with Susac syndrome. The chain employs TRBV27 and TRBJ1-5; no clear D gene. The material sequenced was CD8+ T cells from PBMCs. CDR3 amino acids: CASSFGANQPQHF. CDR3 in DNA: TGTGCCAGCAGTTTTGGAGCCAATCAGCCCCAGCATTTT.